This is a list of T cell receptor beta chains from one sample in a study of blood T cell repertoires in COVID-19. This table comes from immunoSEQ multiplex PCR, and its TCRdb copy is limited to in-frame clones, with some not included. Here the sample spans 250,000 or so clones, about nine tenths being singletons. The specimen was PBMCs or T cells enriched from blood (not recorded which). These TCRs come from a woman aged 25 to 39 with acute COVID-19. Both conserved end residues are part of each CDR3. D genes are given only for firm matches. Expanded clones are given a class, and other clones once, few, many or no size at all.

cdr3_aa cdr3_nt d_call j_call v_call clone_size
CAAGYEQYF TGTGCCGCGGGCTACGAGCAGTACTTC - TRBJ2-7 TRBV28 -
CASSGTETNQPQHF TGTGCCAGCTCAGGGACAGAAACTAATCAGCCCCAGCATTTT TRBD1 TRBJ1-5 TRBV18 -
CASSSQTQGETQYF TGTGCCAGCAGCTCACAGACCCAGGGGGAGACCCAGTACTTC - TRBJ2-5 TRBV5-6 -
CASSEISGLALSEQYF TGCGCCAGCAGTGAGATCAGTGGACTAGCATTGAGCGAGCAGTACTTC TRBD2 TRBJ2-7 TRBV10-2 -
CASSPLSVSPEAFF TGTGCCAGCAGCCCGCTCAGCGTAAGCCCTGAAGCTTTCTTT - TRBJ1-1 TRBV7-2 -
CSTSSYEQYF TGCAGTACAAGCTCCTACGAGCAGTACTTC - TRBJ2-7 TRBV20-1 -
CASSTLGGAGVDTQYF TGTGCCAGCAGCACACTTGGGGGAGCGGGAGTGGATACGCAGTATTTT TRBD2 TRBJ2-3 TRBV5-6 -
CASSLRQHVAFF TGTGCCAGCAGCTTAAGACAGCATGTGGCTTTCTTT - TRBJ1-1 TRBV7-8 once
CASSPLPGLGTDTQYF TGTGCCAGCAGTCCTCTCCCGGGACTAGGAACAGATACGCAGTATTTT TRBD2 TRBJ2-3 TRBV6-4 -
CASSVTGAGNSPLHF TGTGCCAGCAGCGTTACAGGGGCCGGGAATTCACCCCTCCACTTT TRBD1 TRBJ1-6 TRBV2 -
CASSSDRGRSGELFF TGTGCCAGCAGCTCGGACAGGGGGCGTTCCGGGGAGCTGTTTTTT TRBD1 TRBJ2-2 TRBV7-3 -
CSGRGTSDSYEQYF TGCAGCGGAAGGGGGACTAGCGATTCCTACGAGCAGTACTTC TRBD2 TRBJ2-7 TRBV29-1 -
CAWSEGGTDTQYF TGTGCCTGGAGTGAGGGGGGCACAGATACGCAGTATTTT - TRBJ2-3 TRBV30 -
CASRGRDVTDTQYF TGTGCCAGCAGAGGGAGGGACGTCACAGATACGCAGTATTTT TRBD2 TRBJ2-3 TRBV6-5 -
CASFPGGLANDYEQYF TGTGCCAGCTTTCCAGGCGGGCTAGCGAACGACTACGAGCAGTACTTC - TRBJ2-7 TRBV28 -
CASTQGGSGTDTQYF TGTGCCAGCACCCAGGGCGGGAGTGGCACAGATACGCAGTATTTT TRBD2 TRBJ2-3 TRBV9 -
CASSLLAGYNEQFF TGTGCCAGCAGCTTGCTAGCGGGCTACAATGAGCAGTTCTTC TRBD2 TRBJ2-1 TRBV7-8 once
CASSPVGTGGEQYF TGCGCCAGCAGCCCCGTAGGGACAGGGGGCGAGCAGTACTTC TRBD1 TRBJ2-7 TRBV4-1 once
CASSQGFGSGWDEQYF TGTGCCAGCAGCCAAGGGTTCGGGAGCGGTTGGGACGAGCAGTACTTC - TRBJ2-7 TRBV14 -
CASRLAADSPYSNQPQHF TGTGCAAGTCGCTTAGCAGCGGACAGCCCGTATAGCAATCAGCCCCAGCATTTT - TRBJ1-5 TRBV12-2 -
CASSGTNMNTEAFF TGCGCCAGCAGCGGGACAAACATGAACACTGAAGCTTTCTTT - TRBJ1-1 TRBV5-1 -
CASRTAGETYNEQFF TGTGCCAGCAGGACAGCGGGAGAGACCTACAATGAGCAGTTCTTC TRBD2 TRBJ2-1 TRBV28 once
CASSQEGGNSNEQFF TGTGCCAGCAGCCAAGAAGGCGGGAATAGCAATGAGCAGTTCTTC - TRBJ2-1 TRBV4-2 -
CASIDSSYEQYF TGTGCCAGTATCGACAGTTCCTACGAGCAGTACTTC - TRBJ2-7 TRBV28 -
CASSSLAGYNEQFF TGTGCCAGTAGTTCTCTAGCGGGATACAATGAGCAGTTCTTC TRBD2 TRBJ2-1 TRBV19 -
CSVETGGSGPDTQYF TGCAGCGTTGAGACCGGTGGTAGCGGACCAGATACGCAGTATTTT - TRBJ2-3 TRBV29-1 -
CASSQVSGGYNEQFF TGCGCCAGCAGCCAAGTTTCGGGGGGATACAATGAGCAGTTCTTC TRBD2 TRBJ2-1 TRBV4-3 -
CASSQDQTGQETQYF TGTGCCAGCAGCCAGGACCAAACGGGACAAGAGACCCAGTACTTC - TRBJ2-5 TRBV3-1/TRBV3-2 -
CASNLTAAGGPRDTQYF TGTGCCAGCAACCTGACAGCTGCGGGAGGGCCTCGGGATACGCAGTATTTT - TRBJ2-3 TRBV21-1 -
CASPKTFEKLFF TGTGCCAGCCCAAAGACATTCGAAAAACTGTTTTTT - TRBJ1-4 TRBV18 -
CAWSPGLAADTQYF TGTGCCTGGAGTCCGGGACTAGCCGCAGATACGCAGTATTTT TRBD2 TRBJ2-3 TRBV30 once
CASSQGLAGVGTDTQYF TGTGCCAGCAGCCAGGGACTAGCGGGAGTAGGCACAGATACGCAGTATTTT TRBD2 TRBJ2-3 TRBV11-3 -
CASSSRLAGVNTQYF TGTGCCAGCAGCTCTCGACTAGCGGGAGTTAATACGCAGTATTTT TRBD2 TRBJ2-3 TRBV9 -
CASSLRAGKDTEAFF TGTGCCAGCTCACTAAGGGCGGGGAAAGACACTGAAGCTTTCTTT - TRBJ1-1 TRBV18 -
CATNRVSTEAFF TGTGCCACCAACAGGGTGTCCACTGAAGCTTTCTTT - TRBJ1-1 TRBV28 once
CASRSTSSTDTQYF TGTGCCAGCAGATCGACTAGTAGCACAGATACGCAGTATTTT - TRBJ2-3 TRBV11-2 few
CASSRRGSNTEAFF TGTGCCAGCAGCCGGAGGGGCAGTAACACTGAAGCTTTCTTT - TRBJ1-1 TRBV7-9 -
CASSSLSGKRDEQFF TGTGCCAGCAGCTCGCTTAGCGGGAAACGGGATGAGCAGTTCTTC TRBD2 TRBJ2-1 TRBV13 -
CASSQDRASGNYNEQFF TGCGCCAGCAGCCAAGATAGGGCTAGCGGGAACTACAATGAGCAGTTCTTC TRBD2 TRBJ2-1 TRBV4-3 -